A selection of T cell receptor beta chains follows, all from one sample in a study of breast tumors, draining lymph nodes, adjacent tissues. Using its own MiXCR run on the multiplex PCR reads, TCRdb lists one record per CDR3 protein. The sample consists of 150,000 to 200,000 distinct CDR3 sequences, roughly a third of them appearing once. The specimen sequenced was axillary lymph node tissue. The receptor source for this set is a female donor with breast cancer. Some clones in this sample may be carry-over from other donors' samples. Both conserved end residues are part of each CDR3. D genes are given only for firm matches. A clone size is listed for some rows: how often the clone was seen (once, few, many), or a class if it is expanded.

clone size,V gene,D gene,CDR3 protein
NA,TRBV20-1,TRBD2,CSATGLAGGPRGETQYF
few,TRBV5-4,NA,CASTLGQSGSGPYEQYF
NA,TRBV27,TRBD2,CASSSRLAGGPPSTQYF
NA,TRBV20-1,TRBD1,CSASRAGTANTGAFF
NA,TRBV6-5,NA,CASSYGGGNYNEQFF
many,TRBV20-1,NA,CSAMGRVQETQYF
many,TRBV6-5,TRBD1,CASGPTGGGWTDTQYF
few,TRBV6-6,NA,CASSHSDGSNQPQHF
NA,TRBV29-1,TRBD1,CSVGGQGGPSYNEQFF
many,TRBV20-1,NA,CSARDPRGFGYTF
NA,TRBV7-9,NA,CASSFLTDNVLTF